This T cell receptor beta chain was captured by sequencing in a study of memory CD4+ T cells and cytomegalovirus serostatus. The sort gate was single viable CD3+CD4+CD8-CD45RO+ cells for memory CD4+ T cells. Positive selection with CD4 microbeads enriched total CD4+ T cells. The germline V and J ends were trimmed by 6 bases and 8 bases, with 10 bases remaining between them. CDR1 and CDR2 from the germline V gene are KGHSH and LQKENI. The CDR3 sequence is 11 residues long. Clones were sequenced by immunoSEQ multiplex PCR, and TCRdb holds only the in-frame ones, with some missing. Altogether fewer than 40,000 clones are present, 65% to 80% being singletons, with the ten largest covering less than 6%.

The chain has TRBV18 and TRBJ1-2; D is uncertain. The specimen sequenced was memory CD4+ T cells from blood. The receptor was isolated from an adult in good health and CMV-seropositive. The CDR3 coding sequence is TGTGCCAGCTCCTCGGGTGACGGCTACACCTTC. Translation: CASSSGDGYTF.